This is a list of T cell receptor beta chains from one sample in a study of cytomegalovirus exposure and HLA in healthy donors. The assay was immunoSEQ multiplex PCR, and TCRdb's table has in-frame clones only and misses some. This sample has about 160,000 clones; approximately 81% occur once, and the top ten carry around 2%. The sample was PBMCs. The receptor source for this set is a man younger than 30 in good health and CMV-seronegative. Both conserved end residues are part of each CDR3. A D gene is named only where the DNA matches it firmly. Size is omitted from some rows. Given values are once, few, many or a class for expanded clones.

v_call	j_call	d_call	clone_size	cdr3_nt	cdr3_aa
TRBV7-2	TRBJ1-4	TRBD1	NA	TGTGCCAGCAGCCTCATGAGACAGGGGGGTGAAAAACTGTTTTTT	CASSLMRQGGEKLFF
TRBV13	TRBJ2-5	TRBD1	NA	TGTGCCAGCAGCTCACCGGGACAGCTACAAGAGACCCAGTACTTC	CASSSPGQLQETQYF
TRBV10-3	TRBJ1-5	TRBD1	once	TGTGCCACCCAAATAGGACAGGAGAATCAGCCCCAGCATTTT	CATQIGQENQPQHF
TRBV5-1	TRBJ2-1	TRBD1	NA	TGCGCCAGCAGCGTGGGGACAGGGTCCTACAATGAGCAGTTCTTC	CASSVGTGSYNEQFF
TRBV5-1	TRBJ1-1	NA	NA	TGCGCCAGCAGCCCAACGGGGGGGACCACTGAAGCTTTCTTT	CASSPTGGTTEAFF
TRBV28	TRBJ1-3	NA	NA	TGTGCCAGCAGTTTATCGGCCACAGCTGGAAACACCATATATTTT	CASSLSATAGNTIYF
TRBV21-1	TRBJ1-6	NA	NA	TGTGCCAGCAGCAGGGCGAAAAGGAGACACGGGGATTCACCCCTCCACTTT	CASSRAKRRHGDSPLHF
TRBV5-4	TRBJ2-3	NA	NA	TGTGCCAGCAGCACCAGTACGACAGGAGACTCCACAGATACGCAGTATTTT	CASSTSTTGDSTDTQYF
TRBV7-3	TRBJ2-7	NA	few	TGTGCCAGCAGCTTAGGGGCTAGCGCCCTGGGGGAGCAGTACTTC	CASSLGASALGEQYF
TRBV2	TRBJ1-1	NA	once	TGTGCCAGCAATTGGGGGGGAGCGAACACTGAAGCTTTCTTT	CASNWGGANTEAFF
TRBV19	TRBJ1-1	NA	once	TGTGCCAGTAGTGCTGGGGGGATGAACACTGAAGCTTTCTTT	CASSAGGMNTEAFF
TRBV7-8	TRBJ2-7	NA	NA	TGTGCCAGCAGCTTAAAGGTGGGAGGAGCCGAGCAGTACTTC	CASSLKVGGAEQYF
TRBV5-1	TRBJ2-7	NA	NA	TGCGCCAGCAGCTTAAGTACGGGGTACTCTTACGAGCAGTACTTC	CASSLSTGYSYEQYF
TRBV7-3	TRBJ2-1	NA	NA	TGTGCCAGCAGCTCAGGACTGGTGGAGCAGTTCTTC	CASSSGLVEQFF
TRBV6-5	TRBJ2-7	NA	NA	TGTGCCAGCAGTGAGGACAGCTTAGTCTACGAGCAGTACTTC	CASSEDSLVYEQYF
TRBV6-1	TRBJ1-3	NA	NA	TGTGCCAGCAGTGACAGAGCCGGGATCTCTGGAAACACCATATATTTT	CASSDRAGISGNTIYF
TRBV5-6	TRBJ1-2	NA	few	TGTGCCAGCAGCTCGGATCAGGTTTACACCTTC	CASSSDQVYTF
TRBV6-5	TRBJ1-1	NA	NA	TGTGCCAGCAGTCAGGGGTCTGGCACTGAAGCTTTCTTT	CASSQGSGTEAFF
TRBV6-1	TRBJ1-1	NA	NA	TGTGCCAGCAGTGGGGGACTGATGAACACTGAAGCTTTCTTT	CASSGGLMNTEAFF
TRBV9	TRBJ1-1	NA	few	TGTGCCAGCAGCGTAGGGCACACTGAAGCTTTCTTT	CASSVGHTEAFF
TRBV27	TRBJ2-7	NA	NA	TGTGCCAGCAGTTTCGTGGGCGCCTACGAGCAGTACTTC	CASSFVGAYEQYF
TRBV9	TRBJ2-1	NA	NA	TGTGCCAGCAGCTTCGATAGACTGCGGAATGAGCAGTTCTTC	CASSFDRLRNEQFF
TRBV7-9	TRBJ2-5	TRBD1	NA	TGTGCCAGCAGCGAAACGACAGGGGGCTCTTTATTGGGAGAGACCCAGTACTTC	CASSETTGGSLLGETQYF
TRBV6-1	TRBJ1-1	NA	NA	TGTGCCAGCAGGCGACAGCCCCGAAACACTGAAGCTTTCTTT	CASRRQPRNTEAFF
TRBV9	TRBJ2-3	NA	NA	TGTGCCAGCAGGGGGGCTAGCACAGATACGCAGTATTTT	CASRGASTDTQYF
TRBV6-5	TRBJ2-7	TRBD1	NA	TGTGCCAGCAGTTTTTCTCCGGGACAGGGGGCCTACGAGCAGTACTTC	CASSFSPGQGAYEQYF
TRBV19	TRBJ2-7	TRBD1	NA	TGTGCCAGTAGTCCCCCAGGACAGGGGGCGACCTACGAGCAGTACTTC	CASSPPGQGATYEQYF
TRBV10-3	TRBJ1-1	TRBD1	NA	TGTGCCATCAAAAGACAGGGACAGAACACTGAAGCTTTCTTT	CAIKRQGQNTEAFF
TRBV11-2	TRBJ2-1	NA	once	TGTGCCAGCAGCCCCCCCTCGGTGGGAGCTAAGAATGAGCAGTTCTTC	CASSPPSVGAKNEQFF
TRBV4-3	TRBJ2-7	TRBD2	NA	TGCGCCAGCAGCCAAGATGGATTAGCGGGCTCCTACGAGCAGTACTTC	CASSQDGLAGSYEQYF
TRBV4-1	TRBJ2-1	TRBD1	NA	TGCGCCAGCAGCCAAGTGGGACAGCCGATTTACAATGAGCAGTTCTTC	CASSQVGQPIYNEQFF
TRBV2	TRBJ2-2	NA	NA	TGTGCCAGCAGTGCCAGGGAAAACACCGGGGAGCTGTTTTTT	CASSARENTGELFF
TRBV5-4	TRBJ2-7	TRBD2	NA	TGTGCCAGCAGCCTAGATATGGGACTAGCGGGGTACGAGCAGTACTTC	CASSLDMGLAGYEQYF
TRBV18	TRBJ2-3	TRBD2	NA	TGTGCCAGCTCACCAGGTACGGGACTAGCGGGACTTGACACGCAGTATTTT	CASSPGTGLAGLDTQYF
TRBV10-3	TRBJ2-3	TRBD2	once	TGTGCCATCAGTGAACGGGAGGGTCGCACAGATACGCAGTATTTT	CAISEREGRTDTQYF
TRBV7-8	TRBJ1-5	TRBD1	NA	TGTGCCAGCAGCTTATACAGGGGGAATCAGCCCCAGCATTTT	CASSLYRGNQPQHF
TRBV29-1	TRBJ2-2	NA	NA	TGCAGCTTCTGCGGGGCAAACACCGGGGAGCTGTTTTTT	CSFCGANTGELFF
TRBV7-9	TRBJ2-3	NA	NA	TGTGCCAGCAGCAACACGGATACGCAGTATTTT	CASSNTDTQYF
TRBV27	TRBJ2-7	NA	NA	TGTGCCAGCAGTTTTCAAGCGACCTACGAGCAGTACTTC	CASSFQATYEQYF
TRBV18	TRBJ2-7	TRBD2	once	TGTGCCAGCTCACCCGGGGTAGCGGGGGGACCCTACGAGCAGTACTTC	CASSPGVAGGPYEQYF
TRBV28	TRBJ2-1	TRBD2	NA	TGTGCCAGCAGTTTGGGCCTGCACCGGGGGGAGTCGGTATACAATGAGCAGTTCTTC	CASSLGLHRGESVYNEQFF
TRBV4-1	TRBJ2-7	TRBD1	NA	TGCGCCAGCAGCTTGACGCAGGGGGCAAACTACGAGCAGTACTTC	CASSLTQGANYEQYF
TRBV7-6	TRBJ1-2	TRBD1	once	TGTGCCAGCAGCCCCTCCCCTAGGACAGGGAACGGGGGCTACACCTTC	CASSPSPRTGNGGYTF
TRBV6-5	TRBJ2-1	TRBD2	NA	TGTGCCAGCAGTTACTTAGCGGGAGTTTCTGACAATGAGCAGTTCTTC	CASSYLAGVSDNEQFF
TRBV6-6	TRBJ2-5	TRBD2	NA	TGTGCCATCTTTAAGCCGGGACTAGCGGGGCGGGGGGAGTACTTC	CAIFKPGLAGRGEYF
TRBV13	TRBJ2-1	TRBD2	once	TGTGCCAGCAGCTCCTCCCTGGGACTAGCGGGGCACAATGAGCAGTTCTTC	CASSSSLGLAGHNEQFF
TRBV10-3	TRBJ1-6	NA	NA	TGTGCCATCAGTGCGGGGGATTCACCCCTCCACTTT	CAISAGDSPLHF
TRBV18	TRBJ2-1	TRBD2	NA	TGTGCCAGCTCACCACCTCTAGCGGGGGTATACAATGAGCAGTTCTTC	CASSPPLAGVYNEQFF